This T cell receptor (beta chain) stems from a study of response to subunit inactivated influenza vaccine. This CDR3 region has 15 residues. Germline CDR1 and CDR2: MDHEN and SYDVKM. Trimming at V came to 4 bases and at J to 8 bases, leaving 8 bases not matched to a gene. General study points: T cells newly recruited by each seasonal influenza vaccination are few, the authors suggested.

As for this clonotype: As yet, its antigen is unknown.

TCRdb processed the RT-PCR reads anew with MiXCR; each CDR3 protein has one entry. This table holds approximately 500,000 distinct CDR3 sequences, 10% to 15% found once. The receptor was derived from a man over 45 who received an inactivated influenza vaccine. The specimen was PBMCs from blood, collected 35 to 45 days after vaccination. The rearrangement uses TRBV28 and TRBJ2-6; 7 positions agree with TRBD1. The CDR3 sequence is CASSSADRVTNVLTF. As DNA, the CDR3 is TGTGCCAGCAGTTCCGCCGACAGGGTTACCAACGTCCTGACTTTC.